These T cell receptor beta chains were read from a single sample in a study of blood T cell repertoires in COVID-19. Produced via immunoSEQ multiplex PCR; TCRdb's table is partial and in-frame only. The sample consists of about 250,000 clones, around four fifths of them appearing once. Sequenced input: peripheral blood. The receptors were gathered from a man aged 40-55 years with active or convalescent COVID-19. The CDR3 runs from the conserved cysteine through the conserved F or W. Each record gives: CDR3 DNA, CDR3 protein, V gene, J gene, D gene, clone size. D genes are given only for firm matches. Only part of the rows carry a size: once, few, many, or a class if the clone is expanded.

cdr3_nt: TGTGCCAGCAACGGCGGGGGGGGCACACCCGACAAAAACACCGGGGAGCTGTTTTTT
cdr3_aa: CASNGGGGTPDKNTGELFF
v_call: TRBV2
j_call: TRBJ2-2
d_call: TRBD2
clone_size: .

cdr3_nt: TGTGCCAGTAGTATTGGTCCCGACAGGGGGCGTTACGAGCAGTACTTC
cdr3_aa: CASSIGPDRGRYEQYF
v_call: TRBV19
j_call: TRBJ2-7
d_call: TRBD1
clone_size: once

cdr3_nt: TGTGCCAGCAGTTTCGGGCAGGGAAAAGGCTACACCTTC
cdr3_aa: CASSFGQGKGYTF
v_call: TRBV28
j_call: TRBJ1-2
d_call: .
clone_size: .

cdr3_nt: TGCGCCAGCAGCGTCGGAGTACAAGAGACCCAGTACTTC
cdr3_aa: CASSVGVQETQYF
v_call: TRBV5-1
j_call: TRBJ2-5
d_call: .
clone_size: .

cdr3_nt: TGTGCCAGCAGCTCGGGACAGGGCAATCAGCCCCAGCATTTT
cdr3_aa: CASSSGQGNQPQHF
v_call: TRBV6-5
j_call: TRBJ1-5
d_call: TRBD1
clone_size: .

cdr3_nt: TGTGCCAGCAGCGTAGACAGCAACAATGAGCAGTTCTTC
cdr3_aa: CASSVDSNNEQFF
v_call: TRBV9
j_call: TRBJ2-1
d_call: .
clone_size: .

cdr3_nt: TGTGCCAGCAGCCCGGACAGGGAGAGCACAGATACGCAGTATTTT
cdr3_aa: CASSPDRESTDTQYF
v_call: TRBV13
j_call: TRBJ2-3
d_call: TRBD1
clone_size: .

cdr3_nt: TGTGCCAGCTCACCCAGACTAGAAAGCACAGATACGCAGTATTTT
cdr3_aa: CASSPRLESTDTQYF
v_call: TRBV18
j_call: TRBJ2-3
d_call: .
clone_size: .

cdr3_nt: TGCAGTGGCAGAAACGTATATGGCTACACCTTC
cdr3_aa: CSGRNVYGYTF
v_call: TRBV20-1
j_call: TRBJ1-2
d_call: .
clone_size: .

cdr3_nt: TGTGCCAGCAGCTTGGACCGGGAGGTTTCCTACAATGAGCAGTTCTTC
cdr3_aa: CASSLDREVSYNEQFF
v_call: TRBV5-4
j_call: TRBJ2-1
d_call: TRBD2
clone_size: .

cdr3_nt: TGTGCCAGCAGCACACGACTAGTTCTGGCCAATGAGCAGTTCTTC
cdr3_aa: CASSTRLVLANEQFF
v_call: TRBV9
j_call: TRBJ2-1
d_call: .
clone_size: .

cdr3_nt: TGTGCCAGTAGTACAAGGGACAGGACCTACGAGCAGTACTTC
cdr3_aa: CASSTRDRTYEQYF
v_call: TRBV19
j_call: TRBJ2-7
d_call: TRBD1
clone_size: .

cdr3_nt: TGTGCCACCAGTGATTTGGAACCGACAGGGTACTATGGCTACACCTTC
cdr3_aa: CATSDLEPTGYYGYTF
v_call: TRBV24-1
j_call: TRBJ1-2
d_call: TRBD1
clone_size: .

cdr3_nt: TGTGCCAGCAGCCCTGGGACAGCTCTCTACAATGAGCAGTTCTTC
cdr3_aa: CASSPGTALYNEQFF
v_call: TRBV5-8
j_call: TRBJ2-1
d_call: TRBD1
clone_size: few

cdr3_nt: TGTGCCTGGAGCCGTAGCCGGTTGTTTCGTGGGGGGAAAGATCAGCCCCAGCATTTT
cdr3_aa: CAWSRSRLFRGGKDQPQHF
v_call: TRBV30
j_call: TRBJ1-5
d_call: .
clone_size: .

cdr3_nt: TGTGCCAGCACCAAACAGGGCTCTGGGGCCAACGTCCTGACTTTC
cdr3_aa: CASTKQGSGANVLTF
v_call: TRBV27
j_call: TRBJ2-6
d_call: .
clone_size: .

cdr3_nt: TGTGCCAGCAGCGCGGGACTAGCGACAGCGAGAGGGACCCAGTACTTC
cdr3_aa: CASSAGLATARGTQYF
v_call: TRBV28
j_call: TRBJ2-5
d_call: TRBD2
clone_size: .

cdr3_nt: TGTGCCACCAGTGCAGCCGGACAGGCGGAGACCCAGTACTTC
cdr3_aa: CATSAAGQAETQYF
v_call: TRBV24-1
j_call: TRBJ2-5
d_call: TRBD1
clone_size: once

cdr3_nt: TGTGCCAGCAGCTACTTGGACAGCTCTTTCTATGGCTACACCTTC
cdr3_aa: CASSYLDSSFYGYTF
v_call: TRBV2
j_call: TRBJ1-2
d_call: .
clone_size: .

cdr3_nt: TGTGCCAGCAGCCGTGGGACTAGCGGGAGGTCTTACGAGCAGTACTTC
cdr3_aa: CASSRGTSGRSYEQYF
v_call: TRBV6-2/TRBV6-3
j_call: TRBJ2-7
d_call: TRBD2
clone_size: once

cdr3_nt: TGTGCCAGCAGCCCCCGGACGGGGAACACCATATATTTT
cdr3_aa: CASSPRTGNTIYF
v_call: TRBV3-1/TRBV3-2
j_call: TRBJ1-3
d_call: .
clone_size: once

cdr3_nt: TGTGCCTGGAGACTAGCGGGGTCCACAGATACGCAGTATTTT
cdr3_aa: CAWRLAGSTDTQYF
v_call: TRBV30
j_call: TRBJ2-3
d_call: TRBD2
clone_size: .

cdr3_nt: TGTGCCAGCAGCACGGCCGGGGGGAAATCTGAAGCTTTCTTT
cdr3_aa: CASSTAGGKSEAFF
v_call: TRBV6-6
j_call: TRBJ1-1
d_call: .
clone_size: .

cdr3_nt: TGTGCTAGCAGCTCGGGACTAGCGGGAGCTCAGTTCTTC
cdr3_aa: CASSSGLAGAQFF
v_call: TRBV7-7
j_call: TRBJ2-1
d_call: TRBD2
clone_size: .

cdr3_nt: TGTGCCAGCAGCTTCTGGGGGGGGACCTACGAGCAGTACTTC
cdr3_aa: CASSFWGGTYEQYF
v_call: TRBV5-6
j_call: TRBJ2-7
d_call: TRBD2
clone_size: .

cdr3_nt: TGTGCCAGCACTGAGTCTATCATAGCCGGGGAGCTGTTTTTT
cdr3_aa: CASTESIIAGELFF
v_call: TRBV2
j_call: TRBJ2-2
d_call: .
clone_size: many

cdr3_nt: TGTGCCAGCAGTTACGTGTGGGGCGGCGAGCAGTACTTC
cdr3_aa: CASSYVWGGEQYF
v_call: TRBV6-2/TRBV6-3
j_call: TRBJ2-7
d_call: .
clone_size: .

cdr3_nt: TGTGCCAGCAGCCAAGGACAGTACTACGAGCAGTACTTC
cdr3_aa: CASSQGQYYEQYF
v_call: TRBV3-1/TRBV3-2
j_call: TRBJ2-7
d_call: .
clone_size: once

cdr3_nt: TGCGCCAGCAGTGAGAAGACAGGGGGAAATGAAAAACTGTTTTTT
cdr3_aa: CASSEKTGGNEKLFF
v_call: TRBV10-1
j_call: TRBJ1-4
d_call: TRBD1
clone_size: .

cdr3_nt: TGTGCCAGCAGTGGGACAGGGCTCGGTGCAGATACGCAGTATTTT
cdr3_aa: CASSGTGLGADTQYF
v_call: TRBV6-6
j_call: TRBJ2-3
d_call: TRBD1
clone_size: .

cdr3_nt: TGTGCCAGCAGCTTTGGGTCCCCAGGGGGCGCAGATACGCAGTATTTT
cdr3_aa: CASSFGSPGGADTQYF
v_call: TRBV5-4
j_call: TRBJ2-3
d_call: TRBD1
clone_size: .

cdr3_nt: TGCGCCAGCAGCCAAGAAGACAGGGTTTATGGCTACACCTTC
cdr3_aa: CASSQEDRVYGYTF
v_call: TRBV4-1
j_call: TRBJ1-2
d_call: TRBD1
clone_size: .

cdr3_nt: TGTGCCAGCAGTGAGGGGGACAGGGAATACAACACCATATATTTT
cdr3_aa: CASSEGDREYNTIYF
v_call: TRBV6-1
j_call: TRBJ1-3
d_call: TRBD1
clone_size: .

cdr3_nt: TGTGCTAGTGGTTTGGTACGGGGGGTTGGGACTTATCAGCCCCAGCATTTT
cdr3_aa: CASGLVRGVGTYQPQHF
v_call: TRBV12-5
j_call: TRBJ1-5
d_call: .
clone_size: .

cdr3_nt: TGTGCCTGGAGTGTACGGGGGGCCCCTAACTATGGCTACACCTTC
cdr3_aa: CAWSVRGAPNYGYTF
v_call: TRBV30
j_call: TRBJ1-2
d_call: .
clone_size: .

cdr3_nt: TGTGCCAGCAGTTACTCAGGGGGCTCTGGAAACACCATATATTTT
cdr3_aa: CASSYSGGSGNTIYF
v_call: TRBV6-5
j_call: TRBJ1-3
d_call: .
clone_size: once

cdr3_nt: TGTGCCAGCAGCGCGACTAGGCCGGGGGAGACCCAGTACTTC
cdr3_aa: CASSATRPGETQYF
v_call: TRBV7-9
j_call: TRBJ2-5
d_call: .
clone_size: .

cdr3_nt: TGTGCTAGCAGCGCACTAGATTCCTGGAATGAGCAGTTCTTC
cdr3_aa: CASSALDSWNEQFF
v_call: TRBV7-7
j_call: TRBJ2-1
d_call: .
clone_size: .

cdr3_nt: TGCGCCAGCAGCCCGGCCGCGGCAGGGGGAAACACTGAAGCTTTCTTT
cdr3_aa: CASSPAAAGGNTEAFF
v_call: TRBV5-1
j_call: TRBJ1-1
d_call: TRBD1
clone_size: .

cdr3_nt: TGTGCCTGGAGTCCTATACAGGGTCCAAATGAAAAACTGTTTTTT
cdr3_aa: CAWSPIQGPNEKLFF
v_call: TRBV30
j_call: TRBJ1-4
d_call: .
clone_size: .

cdr3_nt: TGTGCCAGCAGGGACAGGGAGTACAATGAGCAGTTCTTC
cdr3_aa: CASRDREYNEQFF
v_call: TRBV5-4
j_call: TRBJ2-1
d_call: TRBD1
clone_size: .

cdr3_nt: TGTGCCAGCAGCCCTTCCTCAGGGCTTCTCTCGGGCTACACCTTC
cdr3_aa: CASSPSSGLLSGYTF
v_call: TRBV3-1/TRBV3-2
j_call: TRBJ1-2
d_call: .
clone_size: .

cdr3_nt: TGTGCCAGCAGCCAAGATCTAGCGGGGGGTTCCAATGAGCAGTTCTTC
cdr3_aa: CASSQDLAGGSNEQFF
v_call: TRBV3-1/TRBV3-2
j_call: TRBJ2-1
d_call: TRBD2
clone_size: .

cdr3_nt: TGTGCCAGCAGTTTGGCTCGGACAGGAGGCTACACCTTC
cdr3_aa: CASSLARTGGYTF
v_call: TRBV12-3/TRBV12-4
j_call: TRBJ1-2
d_call: TRBD1
clone_size: .